This TCR beta chain came from a study of CD8 T cells in ankylosing spondylitis. General observations from the study: A TCR beta motif made of fewer than ten highly homologous variants seemed typical of ankylosing spondylitis blood.

CDR3 length equals 15 residues. The ends lost 0 bases at V and 2 bases at J; junction bases unmatched: 3. CDR1 is DFQATT, CDR2 SNEGSKA, per germline (reference sequence). About this clonotype: Antigen: not known.

TCRdb re-derived calls from the 5' RACE reads in MiXCR, one entry per CDR3 protein. The table lists around 450,000 distinct CDR3 sequences, roughly 27% of them singletons. J is TRBJ1-5 and V is TRBV20-1; 8 nucleotides line up with TRBD1. The sequenced sample consisted of blood, either unsorted or a sorted T cell fraction (not recorded which). The sequence came from a male donor with ankylosing spondylitis. CDR3 loop: CSARDRGRGNQPQHF. The CDR3, as DNA: TGCAGTGCTAGAGACAGGGGGCGCGGCAATCAGCCCCAGCATTTT.